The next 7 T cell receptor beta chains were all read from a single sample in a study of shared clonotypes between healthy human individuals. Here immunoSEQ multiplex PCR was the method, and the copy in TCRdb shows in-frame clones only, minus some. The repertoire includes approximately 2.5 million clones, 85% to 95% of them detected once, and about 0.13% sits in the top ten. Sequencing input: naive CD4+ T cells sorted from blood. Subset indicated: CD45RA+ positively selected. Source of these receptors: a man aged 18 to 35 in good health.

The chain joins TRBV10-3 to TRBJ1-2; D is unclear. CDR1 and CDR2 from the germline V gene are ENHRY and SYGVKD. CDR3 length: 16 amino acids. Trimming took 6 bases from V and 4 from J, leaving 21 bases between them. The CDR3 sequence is CAIRRETDGFIYGYTF. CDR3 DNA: TGTGCCATCAGGCGGGAGACCGACGGATTTATCTATGGCTACACCTTC.

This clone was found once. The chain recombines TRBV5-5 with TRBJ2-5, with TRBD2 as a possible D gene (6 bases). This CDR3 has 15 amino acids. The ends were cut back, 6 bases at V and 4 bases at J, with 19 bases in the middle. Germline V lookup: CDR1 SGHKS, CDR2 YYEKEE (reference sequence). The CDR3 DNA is TGTGCCAGCAACACCGGGCTAGCGACGGTAGAGACCCAGTACTTC. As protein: CASNTGLATVETQYF.

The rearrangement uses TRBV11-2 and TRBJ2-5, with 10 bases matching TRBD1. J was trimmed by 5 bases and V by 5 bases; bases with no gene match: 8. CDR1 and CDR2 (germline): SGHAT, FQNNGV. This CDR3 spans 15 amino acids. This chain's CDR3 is CASSAGQGSRETQYF. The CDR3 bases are TGTGCCAGCAGCGCGGGACAGGGGAGCAGGGAGACCCAGTACTTC.

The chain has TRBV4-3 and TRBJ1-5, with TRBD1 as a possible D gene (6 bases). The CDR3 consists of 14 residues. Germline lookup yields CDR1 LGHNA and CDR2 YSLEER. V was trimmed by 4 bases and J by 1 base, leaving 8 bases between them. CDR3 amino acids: CASSLTGSNQPQHF. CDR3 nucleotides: TGCGCCAGCAGCCTTACAGGGAGCAATCAGCCCCAGCATTTT.

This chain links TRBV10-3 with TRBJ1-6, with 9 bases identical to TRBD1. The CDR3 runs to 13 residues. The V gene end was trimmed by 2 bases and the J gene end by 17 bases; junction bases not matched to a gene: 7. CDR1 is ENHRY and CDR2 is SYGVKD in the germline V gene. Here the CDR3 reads CAISEPSGQGIHF. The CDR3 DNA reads TGTGCCATCAGTGAGCCATCAGGACAGGGGATCCACTTT.

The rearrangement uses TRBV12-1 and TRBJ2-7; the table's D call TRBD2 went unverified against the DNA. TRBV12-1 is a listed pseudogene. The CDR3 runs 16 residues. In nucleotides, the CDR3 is TGTGCCAGCAGCTTATCGGGCCGGACTAGCGGCTACGAGCAGTACTTC. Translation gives CASSLSGRTSGYEQYF.

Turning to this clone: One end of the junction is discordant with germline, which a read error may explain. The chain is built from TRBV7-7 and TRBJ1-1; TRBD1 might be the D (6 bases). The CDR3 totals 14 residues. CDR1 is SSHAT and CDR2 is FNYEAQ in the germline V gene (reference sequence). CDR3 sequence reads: CASSLGEGDTEAFF. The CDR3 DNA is TGTGCTAGCAGCTTAGGCGAGGGGGACACTGAAGCTTTCTTT.